This T cell receptor beta chain appears in the sequencing data of a study of blood T cell repertoires in COVID-19. Study background: T cells, B-cell-depleted T cells, or PBMCs supplied cDNA or gDNA.

The CDR3 loop spans 14 amino acids. Germline CDR1 reads GTSNPN; CDR2 reads SVGIG (reference sequence). V lost 3 bases and J lost 7, with 13 bases in between. Measured with immunoSEQ multiplex PCR; TCRdb has only the in-frame clones, and not every one. The sample consists of a few hundred thousand clones, roughly four fifths of them appearing once. The sample consisted of peripheral blood. The V call is TRBV30, the J call TRBJ1-6, with D maybe TRBD1 (5 bases). The clonotype was recovered from a man at least 80 years old with acute or convalescent COVID-19. CDR3 in DNA: TGTGCCTGGAGGGGAAATGGGGGGAATTCACCCCTCCACTTT. Amino acids: CAWRGNGGNSPLHF. The full variable domain, with the rest looked up from reference TRBV30 and TRBJ1-6, is SQTIHQWPATLVQPVGSPLSLECTVEGTSNPNLYWYRQAAGRGLQLLFYSVGIGQISSEVPQNLSASRPQDRQFILSSKKLLLSDSGFYLCAWRGNGGNSPLHFGNGTRLTVT.